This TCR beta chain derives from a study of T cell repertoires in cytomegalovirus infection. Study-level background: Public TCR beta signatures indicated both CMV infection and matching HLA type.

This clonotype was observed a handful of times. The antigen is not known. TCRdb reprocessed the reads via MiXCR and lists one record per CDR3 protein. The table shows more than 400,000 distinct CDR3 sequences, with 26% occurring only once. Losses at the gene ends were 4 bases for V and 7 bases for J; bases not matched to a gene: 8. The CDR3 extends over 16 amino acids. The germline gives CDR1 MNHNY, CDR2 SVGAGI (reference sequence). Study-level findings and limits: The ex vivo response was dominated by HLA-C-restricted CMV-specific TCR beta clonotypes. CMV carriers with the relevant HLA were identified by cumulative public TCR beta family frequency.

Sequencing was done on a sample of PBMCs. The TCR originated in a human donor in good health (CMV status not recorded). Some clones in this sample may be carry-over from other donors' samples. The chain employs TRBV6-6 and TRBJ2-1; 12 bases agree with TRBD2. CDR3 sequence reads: CASSLETSGRYNEQFF. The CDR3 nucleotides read TGTGCCAGCAGTTTAGAGACTAGCGGGAGATATAATGAGCAGTTCTTC.